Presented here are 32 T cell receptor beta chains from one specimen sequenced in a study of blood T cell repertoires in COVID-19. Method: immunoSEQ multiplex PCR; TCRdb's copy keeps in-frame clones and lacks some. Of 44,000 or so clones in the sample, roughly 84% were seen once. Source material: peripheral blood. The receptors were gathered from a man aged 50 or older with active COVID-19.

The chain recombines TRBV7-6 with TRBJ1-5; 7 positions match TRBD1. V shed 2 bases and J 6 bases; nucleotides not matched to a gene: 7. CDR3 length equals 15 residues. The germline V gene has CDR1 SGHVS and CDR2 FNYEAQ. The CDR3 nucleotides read TGTGCCAGCAGCTTATCAACAGGGGTGGGTCAGCCCCAGCATTTT. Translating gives CASSLSTGVGQPQHF. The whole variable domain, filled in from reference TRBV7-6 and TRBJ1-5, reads GAGVSQSPRYKVTKRGQDVALRCDPISGHVSLYWYRQALGQGPEFLTYFNYEAQQDKSGLPNDRFSAERPEGSISTLTIQRTEQRDSAMYRCASSLSTGVGQPQHFGDGTRLSIL.

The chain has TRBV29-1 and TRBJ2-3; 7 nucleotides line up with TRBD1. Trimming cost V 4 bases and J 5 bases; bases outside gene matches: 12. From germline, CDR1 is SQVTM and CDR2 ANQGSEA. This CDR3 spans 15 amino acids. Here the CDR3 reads CSVGRGRGIGDTQYF. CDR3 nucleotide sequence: TGCAGCGTTGGAAGGGGGCGCGGAATTGGAGATACGCAGTATTTT.

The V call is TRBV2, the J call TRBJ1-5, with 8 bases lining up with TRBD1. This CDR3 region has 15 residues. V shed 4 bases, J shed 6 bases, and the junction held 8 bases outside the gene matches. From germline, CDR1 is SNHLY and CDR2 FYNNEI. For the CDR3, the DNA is TGTGCCAGCAGTGGACGCAGGGGGCAACTTCAGCCCCAGCATTTT. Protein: CASSGRRGQLQPQHF.

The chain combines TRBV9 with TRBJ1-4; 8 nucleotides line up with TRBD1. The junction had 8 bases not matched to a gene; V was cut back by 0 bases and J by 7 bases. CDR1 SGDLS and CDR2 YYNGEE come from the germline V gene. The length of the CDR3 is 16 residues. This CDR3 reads CASSVGQGAMFEKLFF. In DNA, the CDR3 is TGTGCCAGCAGCGTAGGGCAGGGGGCCATGTTTGAAAAACTGTTTTTT.

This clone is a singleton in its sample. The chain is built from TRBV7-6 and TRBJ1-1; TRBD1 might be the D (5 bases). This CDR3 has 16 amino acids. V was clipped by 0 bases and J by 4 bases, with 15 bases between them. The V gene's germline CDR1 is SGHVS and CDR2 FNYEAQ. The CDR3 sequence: CASSLANPGMGTEAFF. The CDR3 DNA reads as TGTGCCAGCAGCTTAGCGAACCCAGGGATGGGCACTGAAGCTTTCTTT.

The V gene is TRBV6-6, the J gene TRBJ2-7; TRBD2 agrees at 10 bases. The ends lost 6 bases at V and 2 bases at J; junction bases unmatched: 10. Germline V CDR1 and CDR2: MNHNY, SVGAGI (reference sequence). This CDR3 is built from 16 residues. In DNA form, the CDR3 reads TGTGCCAGCAGCCGACCTGGGACTAGCGTTACCTACGAGCAGTACTTC. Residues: CASSRPGTSVTYEQYF.

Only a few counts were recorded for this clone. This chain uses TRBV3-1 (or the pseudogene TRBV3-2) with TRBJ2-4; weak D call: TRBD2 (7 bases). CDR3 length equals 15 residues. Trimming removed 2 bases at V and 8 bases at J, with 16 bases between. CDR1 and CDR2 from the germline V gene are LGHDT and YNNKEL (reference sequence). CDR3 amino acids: CASSQMAGAGDIQYF. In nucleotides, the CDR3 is TGTGCCAGCAGCCAAATGGCGGGGGCCGGTGACATTCAGTACTTC.

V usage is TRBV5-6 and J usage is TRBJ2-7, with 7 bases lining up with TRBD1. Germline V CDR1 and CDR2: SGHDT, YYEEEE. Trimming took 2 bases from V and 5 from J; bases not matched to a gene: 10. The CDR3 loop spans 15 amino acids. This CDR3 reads CASSFLQGRTNEQYF. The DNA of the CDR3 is TGTGCCAGCAGCTTTCTACAGGGGCGAACGAACGAGCAGTACTTC.

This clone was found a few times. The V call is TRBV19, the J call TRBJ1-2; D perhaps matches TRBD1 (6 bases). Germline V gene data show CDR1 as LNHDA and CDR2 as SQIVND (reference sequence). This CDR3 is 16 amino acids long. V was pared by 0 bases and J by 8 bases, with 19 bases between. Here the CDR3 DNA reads TGTGCCAGTAGTATAGAAGTTTTCGCGGGGGGCGACGGCTACACCTTC. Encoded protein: CASSIEVFAGGDGYTF.

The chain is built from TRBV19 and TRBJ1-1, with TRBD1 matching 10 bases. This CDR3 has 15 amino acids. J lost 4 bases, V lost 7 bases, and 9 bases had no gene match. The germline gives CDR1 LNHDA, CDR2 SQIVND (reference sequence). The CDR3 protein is CASNPGWTGGTEAFF. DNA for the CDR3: TGTGCCAGTAATCCCGGTTGGACAGGGGGCACTGAAGCTTTCTTT.

CDR3 residues: CASGGTRSEQFF. CDR3 nucleotides: TGCGCCAGCGGGGGGACTCGCAGTGAGCAGTTCTTC. The rearrangement links TRBV10-2 to TRBJ2-1, with D possibly TRBD2 on 6 matching bases. Germline V gives CDR1 WSHSY, CDR2 SAAADI. This CDR3 region has 12 residues. V was trimmed by 8 bases and J by 9 bases, leaving 14 bases between them.

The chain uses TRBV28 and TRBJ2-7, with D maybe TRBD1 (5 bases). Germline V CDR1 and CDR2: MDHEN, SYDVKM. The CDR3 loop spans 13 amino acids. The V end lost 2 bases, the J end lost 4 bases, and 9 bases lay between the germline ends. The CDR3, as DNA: TGTGCCAGCAGTTTAGTGGGGCAGTACGAGCAGTACTTC. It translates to CASSLVGQYEQYF.

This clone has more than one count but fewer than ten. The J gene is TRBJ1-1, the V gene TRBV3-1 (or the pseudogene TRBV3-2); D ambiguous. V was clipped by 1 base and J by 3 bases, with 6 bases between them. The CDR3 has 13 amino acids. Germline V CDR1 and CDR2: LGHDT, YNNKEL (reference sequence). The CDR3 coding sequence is TGTGCCAGCAGCCAAGTCTACGACACTGAAGCTTTCTTT. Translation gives CASSQVYDTEAFF.

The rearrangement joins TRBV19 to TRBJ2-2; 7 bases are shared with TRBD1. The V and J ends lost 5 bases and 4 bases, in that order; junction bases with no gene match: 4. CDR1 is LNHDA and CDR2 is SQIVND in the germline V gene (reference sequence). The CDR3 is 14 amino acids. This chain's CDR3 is CASSPDRVTGELFF. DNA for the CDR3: TGTGCCAGTAGTCCCGACAGGGTCACCGGGGAGCTGTTTTTT.

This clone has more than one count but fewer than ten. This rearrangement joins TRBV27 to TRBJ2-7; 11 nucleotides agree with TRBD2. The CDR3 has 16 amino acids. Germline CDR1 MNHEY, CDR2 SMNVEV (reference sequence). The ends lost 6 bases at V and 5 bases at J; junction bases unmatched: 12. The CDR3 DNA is TGTGCCAGCAGCCCCGGACTAGCGGGCGCACGGGACGAGCAGTACTTC. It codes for CASSPGLAGARDEQYF.

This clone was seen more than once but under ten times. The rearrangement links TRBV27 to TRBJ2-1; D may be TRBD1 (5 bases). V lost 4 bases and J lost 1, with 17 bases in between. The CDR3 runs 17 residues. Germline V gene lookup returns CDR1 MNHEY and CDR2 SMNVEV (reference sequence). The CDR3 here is CASSSIKGLLSYNEQFF. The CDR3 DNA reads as TGTGCCAGCAGTTCTATAAAGGGGCTCCTATCCTACAATGAGCAGTTCTTC.

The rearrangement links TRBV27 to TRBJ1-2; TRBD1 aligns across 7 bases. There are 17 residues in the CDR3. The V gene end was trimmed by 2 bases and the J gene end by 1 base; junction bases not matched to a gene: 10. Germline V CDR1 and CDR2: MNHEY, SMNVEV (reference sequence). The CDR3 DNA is TGTGCCAGCAGTTTAGTTGGGGACAGCCCGTTTAACTATGGCTACACCTTC. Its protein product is CASSLVGDSPFNYGYTF.

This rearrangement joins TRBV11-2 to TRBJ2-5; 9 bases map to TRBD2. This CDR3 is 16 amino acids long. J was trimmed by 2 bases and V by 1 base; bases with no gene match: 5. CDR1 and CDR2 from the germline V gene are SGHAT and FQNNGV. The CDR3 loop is CASSLARLAGQETQYF. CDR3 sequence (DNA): TGTGCCAGCAGCTTAGCTAGGCTAGCGGGGCAAGAGACCCAGTACTTC.

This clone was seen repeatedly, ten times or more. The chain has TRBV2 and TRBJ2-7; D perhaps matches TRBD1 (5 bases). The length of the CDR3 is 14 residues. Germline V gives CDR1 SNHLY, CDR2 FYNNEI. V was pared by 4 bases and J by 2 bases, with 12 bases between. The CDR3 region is CASSVGPPAYEQYF. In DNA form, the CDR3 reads TGTGCCAGCAGTGTGGGGCCACCGGCCTACGAGCAGTACTTC.

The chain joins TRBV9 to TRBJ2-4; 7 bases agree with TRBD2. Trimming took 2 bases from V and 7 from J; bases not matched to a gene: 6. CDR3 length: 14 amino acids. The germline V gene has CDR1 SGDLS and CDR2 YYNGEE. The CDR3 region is CASSVSSGVNIQYF. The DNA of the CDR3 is TGTGCCAGCAGCGTCTCCAGCGGGGTGAACATTCAGTACTTC.

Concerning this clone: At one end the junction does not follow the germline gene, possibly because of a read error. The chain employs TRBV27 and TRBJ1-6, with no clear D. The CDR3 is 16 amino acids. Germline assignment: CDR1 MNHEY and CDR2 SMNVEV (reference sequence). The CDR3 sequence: CASGLGESSYNSPLHF. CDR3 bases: TGTGCCAGCGGTTTGGGAGAGAGCTCCTATAATTCACCCCTCCACTTT.

The CDR3: CASSMGPGGNYEQYF. The CDR3, as DNA: TGTGCCAGCAGCATGGGACCAGGGGGAAACTACGAGCAGTACTTC. The chain uses TRBV7-7 and TRBJ2-7, with 7 bases aligning to TRBD1. CDR1 and CDR2 from the germline V gene are SSHAT and FNYEAQ (reference sequence). V was pared by 5 bases and J by 3 bases, with 10 bases of the junction left unmatched. The length of the CDR3 is 15 residues. Together with reference TRBV7-7 and TRBJ2-7, the CDR3 gives the full variable domain: GAGVSQSPRYKVTKRGQDVTLRCDPISSHATLYWYQQALGQGPEFLTYFNYEAQPDKSGLPSDRFSAERPEGSISTLTIQRTEQRDSAMYRCASSMGPGGNYEQYFGPGTRLTVT.

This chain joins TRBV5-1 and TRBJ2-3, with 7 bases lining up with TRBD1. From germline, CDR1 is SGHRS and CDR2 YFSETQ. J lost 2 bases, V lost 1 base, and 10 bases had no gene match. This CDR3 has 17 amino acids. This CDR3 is CASSLWGTELITDTQYF. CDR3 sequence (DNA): TGCGCCAGCAGCTTGTGGGGGACAGAACTTATCACAGATACGCAGTATTTT.

CDR3 protein: CASSLTGGVSNQPQHF. The CDR3 bases are TGTGCCAGCAGCCTCACAGGGGGAGTCAGCAATCAGCCCCAGCATTTT. The chain is built from TRBV5-5 and TRBJ1-5, with TRBD1 matching over 8 bases. The CDR3 loop spans 16 amino acids. The V gene end was trimmed by 4 bases and the J gene end by 1 base; junction bases not matched to a gene: 7. Germline values: CDR1 SGHKS, CDR2 YYEKEE (reference sequence).

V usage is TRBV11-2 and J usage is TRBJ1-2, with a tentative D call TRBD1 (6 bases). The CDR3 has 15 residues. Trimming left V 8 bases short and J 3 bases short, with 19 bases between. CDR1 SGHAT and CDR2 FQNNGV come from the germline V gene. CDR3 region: CASAPRQVPYYGYTF. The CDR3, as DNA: TGTGCCAGCGCTCCCAGACAGGTTCCTTACTATGGCTACACCTTC.

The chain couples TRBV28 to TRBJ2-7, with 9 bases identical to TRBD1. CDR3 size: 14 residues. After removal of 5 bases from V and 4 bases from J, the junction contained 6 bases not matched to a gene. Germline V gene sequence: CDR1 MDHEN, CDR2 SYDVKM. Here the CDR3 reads CASSIPGQGYEQYF. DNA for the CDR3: TGTGCCAGCAGTATTCCGGGACAGGGTTACGAGCAGTACTTC.

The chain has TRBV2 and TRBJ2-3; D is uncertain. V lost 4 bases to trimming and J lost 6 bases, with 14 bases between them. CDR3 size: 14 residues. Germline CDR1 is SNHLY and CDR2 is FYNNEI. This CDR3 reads CASSVSPRVDTQYF. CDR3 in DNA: TGTGCCAGCAGTGTGAGCCCCCGGGTGGATACGCAGTATTTT.

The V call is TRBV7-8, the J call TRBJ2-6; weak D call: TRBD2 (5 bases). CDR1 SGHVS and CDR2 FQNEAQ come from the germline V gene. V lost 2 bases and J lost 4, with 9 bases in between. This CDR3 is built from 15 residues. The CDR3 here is CASSLTGLGANVLTF. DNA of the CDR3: TGTGCCAGCAGCTTAACGGGATTGGGGGCCAACGTCCTGACTTTC.

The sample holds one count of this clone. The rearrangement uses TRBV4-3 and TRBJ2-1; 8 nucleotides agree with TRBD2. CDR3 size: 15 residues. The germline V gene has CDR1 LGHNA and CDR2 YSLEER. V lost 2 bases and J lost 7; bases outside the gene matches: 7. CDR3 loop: CASSQTAGAGNEQFF. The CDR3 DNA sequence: TGCGCCAGCAGCCAAACAGCGGGGGCAGGAAATGAGCAGTTCTTC.

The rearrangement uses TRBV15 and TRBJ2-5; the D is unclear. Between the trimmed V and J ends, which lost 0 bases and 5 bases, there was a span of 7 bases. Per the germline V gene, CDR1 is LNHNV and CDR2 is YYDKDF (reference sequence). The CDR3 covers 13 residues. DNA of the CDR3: TGTGCCACCAGCAGAGATAACGCGGAGACCCAGTACTTC. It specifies CATSRDNAETQYF.

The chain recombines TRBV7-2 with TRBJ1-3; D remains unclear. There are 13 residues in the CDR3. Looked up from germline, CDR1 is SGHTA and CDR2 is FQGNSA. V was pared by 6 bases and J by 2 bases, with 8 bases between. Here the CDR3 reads CASSYGAGNTIYF. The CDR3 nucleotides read TGTGCCAGCAGTTACGGAGCTGGAAACACCATATATTTT.

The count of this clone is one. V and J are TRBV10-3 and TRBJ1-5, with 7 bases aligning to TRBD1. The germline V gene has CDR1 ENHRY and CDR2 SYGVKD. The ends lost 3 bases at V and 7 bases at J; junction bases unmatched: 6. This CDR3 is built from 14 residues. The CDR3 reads CAISEPGQVQPQHF. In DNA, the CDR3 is TGTGCCATCAGTGAACCCGGACAGGTCCAGCCCCAGCATTTT.